The T cell receptor beta chain described here comes from a study of identical twins. A universal primer binding site was introduced by template switching. The final cDNA contained unique molecular identifiers. From the 5' RACE reads, TCRdb called clonotypes with MiXCR, one entry per CDR3 protein. Among 400,000 to 550,000 distinct CDR3 sequences listed, 13% to 15% were seen once. On this clonotype: Its matching antigen is unknown.

Overall study findings and caveats: Out-of-frame alpha sequences common to twins exhibited a surplus of low generation probability.

J lost 8 bases, V lost 4 bases, and 5 bases had no gene match. CDR1 and CDR2 (germline): SGHNT, YYREEE (reference sequence). The CDR3 loop spans 14 amino acids. The data were also submitted as part of a second study, on yellow fever vaccine responses in identical twins.

The chain combines TRBV5-4 with TRBJ2-1; TRBD2 agrees at 11 bases. This receptor was taken from a woman younger than 35 in good health. Sequencing was done on a sample of CD4+ T cells sorted from blood. The DNA for the CDR3 is TGTGCCAGCAGCCACGGGACTAGCGGTTATGAGCAGTTCTTC. This codes for CASSHGTSGYEQFF.